This record covers a single TCR beta chain. The source of the sample is a study of cytomegalovirus exposure and HLA in healthy donors. PCR amplification relied on 60 Vbeta primers (plus 13 Jbeta primers). The table came from immunoSEQ multiplex PCR; TCRdb's copy has only in-frame clones and leaves some out. The sample shows about 130,000 clones, 70% to 85% of them seen only once. Trimming removed 0 bases from V and 0 bases from J; junction bases left unmatched: 9. The CDR3 consists of 20 residues. Per the germline V gene, CDR1 is LGHNA and CDR2 is YNFKEQ. V usage is TRBV4-2 and J usage is TRBJ2-1, with TRBD2 identical over 12 bases. The sequencing input was PBMCs. The sequence was obtained from a boy aged 2 to 9 in good health and CMV-seronegative. The CDR3 is CASSQEASGRARSSYNEQFF. DNA for the CDR3: TGTGCCAGCAGCCAAGAAGCTAGCGGGAGGGCCCGGAGCTCCTACAATGAGCAGTTCTTC.